The sequence of this TCR beta chain was determined in a study of regulatory T cells in long-lasting Graves disease. The germline CDR1 and CDR2 sequences are SGDLS and YYNGEE. The ends were cut back, 5 bases at V and 7 bases at J, with 13 bases in the middle. This CDR3 region has 12 residues. Building the TCR beta libraries relied on iRepertoire HTBI primers, and CDR3 regions underwent Arm-PCR. From the multiplex PCR reads, TCRdb called clonotypes with MiXCR, one entry per CDR3 protein. The data contain 370,000 or so distinct CDR3 sequences, 15% to 20% of them singletons. Points from the study as a whole: Lower TCR diversity was seen in persistent Graves' patients than in newly diagnosed ones.

Ten or more counts support this clonotype. Its antigen is still unknown. As for time point: newly diagnosed GD, antithyroid drugs for less than 3 months. The authors made the TCR library using RNA they extracted from PBMCs. This sample was also put to use in a study of T cells in Graves' hyperthyroidism and ophthalmopathy.

The receptor was derived from a woman in her late teens or twenties with Graves disease. The V gene is TRBV9, the J gene TRBJ2-7, with D maybe TRBD2 (6 bases). Specimen: peripheral blood mononuclear cells (PBMCs), collected at new diagnosis, from a patient treated with antithyroid drugs. As DNA, the CDR3 is TGTGCCAGCAGTGACTCCGCGGGAGAGCAGTACTTC. This encodes CASSDSAGEQYF. Drawing the rest from reference TRBV9 and TRBJ2-7, the complete variable domain is DSGVTQTPKHLITATGQRVTLRCSPRSGDLSVYWYQQSLDQGLQFLIQYYNGEERAKGNILERFSAQQFPDLHSELNLSSLELGDSALYFCASSDSAGEQYFGPGTRLTVT.